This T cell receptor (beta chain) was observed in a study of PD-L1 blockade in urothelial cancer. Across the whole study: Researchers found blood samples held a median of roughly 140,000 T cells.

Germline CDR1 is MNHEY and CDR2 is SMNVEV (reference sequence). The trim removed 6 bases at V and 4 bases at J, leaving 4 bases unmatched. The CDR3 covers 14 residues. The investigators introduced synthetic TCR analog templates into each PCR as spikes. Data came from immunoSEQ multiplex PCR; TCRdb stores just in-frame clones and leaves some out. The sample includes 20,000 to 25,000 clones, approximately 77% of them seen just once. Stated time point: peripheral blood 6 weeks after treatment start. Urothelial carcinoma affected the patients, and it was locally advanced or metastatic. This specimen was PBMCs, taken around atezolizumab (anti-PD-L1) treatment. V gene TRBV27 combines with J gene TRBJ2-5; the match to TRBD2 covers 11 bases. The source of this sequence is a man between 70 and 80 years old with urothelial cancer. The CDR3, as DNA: TGTGCCAGCAGGCTAGCGGGAGGAAGAGAGACCCAGTACTTC. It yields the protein CASRLAGGRETQYF.